The 22 T cell receptor beta chains reported below all come from one sample, sequenced in a study of graft-versus-host responses after intestinal transplantation. Clones were read by immunoSEQ multiplex PCR, and TCRdb kept only the in-frame ones, dropping some. The sample carries tens of thousands of clones, 90% recorded once. The antigens of these receptors remain unknown. Source: unstimulated CD8+ T cells sorted from spleen or lymph node cells, taken before transplant. The receptors originated from a human donor who was the organ donor for an intestinal transplant.

The chain has TRBV6-4 and TRBJ2-1; D perhaps matches TRBD1 (6 bases). Trimming pared 4 bases from V and 5 bases from J, leaving 15 bases between. CDR3 length equals 15 residues. CDR1 is MRHNA, CDR2 SNTAGT, per germline. CDR3 in amino acids: CASSVSSGQHNEQFF. The CDR3 nucleotides read TGTGCCAGCAGTGTTTCTTCCGGACAGCACAATGAGCAGTTCTTC.

The V gene is TRBV9, the J gene TRBJ1-2; D might be TRBD1 (6 bases). This CDR3 has 16 residues. Trimming stripped 4 bases from V and 8 bases from J, with 24 bases between. The germline CDR1 and CDR2 sequences are SGDLS and YYNGEE. CDR3 sequence: CASSPTQGPAERGYTF. The CDR3 coding sequence is TGTGCCAGCAGCCCGACACAGGGCCCGGCGGAGAGGGGCTACACCTTC.

This chain uses TRBV13 with TRBJ1-2; 12 nucleotides align to TRBD1. From germline, CDR1 is PRHDT and CDR2 FYEKMQ (reference sequence). V trimming: 5 bases; J trimming: 5 bases; junction bases outside the gene matches: 6. This CDR3 is built from 15 residues. The CDR3 DNA reads TGTGCCAGCAGCCCAGGGACAGGGGGCCCATATGGCTACACCTTC. Its protein product is CASSPGTGGPYGYTF.

This chain connects TRBV25-1 to TRBJ1-4; 9 bases agree with TRBD1. With 5 bases clipped from V and 8 bases from J, the junction kept 6 bases outside the gene matches. The CDR3 totals 14 residues. Germline CDR1 and CDR2: MGHDK and SYGVNS. The CDR3 DNA sequence: TGTGCCAGCAGTCCAGGACAGGGGTACGAAAAACTGTTTTTT. It encodes CASSPGQGYEKLFF.

This clone has a handful of counts. The CDR3 loop is CASSIEGEGKLFF. The CDR3 DNA follows: TGTGCCAGTAGTATAGAGGGCGAAGGAAAACTGTTTTTT. This rearrangement joins TRBV19 to TRBJ1-4; D gene unclear. The germline V gene has CDR1 LNHDA and CDR2 SQIVND (reference sequence). CDR3 size: 13 residues. Deletions cut 0 bases from V and 10 bases from J, with 9 bases between.

The rearrangement joins TRBV14 to TRBJ2-7; maybe TRBD1 (5 bases). V dropped 1 base and J dropped 4 bases, with 14 bases sitting between them. The CDR3 sequence is 15 residues long. In germline, CDR1 is SGHDN, CDR2 FVKESK. CDR3 region: CASSQGQGLGYEQYV. The CDR3 nucleotides read TGTGCCAGCAGCCAAGGGCAGGGTCTTGGTTACGAGCAGTACGTC.

This chain joins TRBV2 and TRBJ1-4, with D possibly TRBD1 on 5 matching bases. Looked up from germline, CDR1 is SNHLY and CDR2 is FYNNEI. The CDR3 contains 13 residues. The V end was cut by 4 bases, the J end by 3 bases, with 6 bases between. CDR3 in amino acids: CASSGGSNEKLFF. The CDR3 region has the DNA TGTGCCAGCAGTGGGGGCTCTAATGAAAAACTGTTTTTT.

The gene calls are TRBV7-2 and TRBJ2-3; unclear D gene. This CDR3 spans 12 amino acids. The germline V gene encodes CDR1 SGHTA and CDR2 FQGNSA. Trimming pared 0 bases from V and 6 bases from J, leaving 4 bases between. CDR3 DNA: TGTGCCAGCAGCTTAGCAGAGGATACGCAGTATTTT. Amino acids: CASSLAEDTQYF.

The genes are TRBV7-6 and TRBJ2-2; D is unresolved. Trimming stripped 4 bases from V and 3 bases from J, with 3 bases between. The CDR3 totals 12 residues. Germline V gene lookup returns CDR1 SGHVS and CDR2 FNYEAQ. CDR3 protein: CASSSYTGELFF. CDR3 DNA sequence: TGTGCCAGCAGCTCATACACCGGGGAGCTGTTTTTT.

The J gene is TRBJ2-5, the V gene TRBV19, with 8 bases that match TRBD1. Germline V gene sequence: CDR1 LNHDA, CDR2 SQIVND (reference sequence). The CDR3 contains 15 residues. The junction had 13 bases not matched to a gene; V was cut back by 8 bases and J by 5 bases. The CDR3 region is CASQRQGREEETQYF. DNA of the CDR3: TGTGCCAGTCAGAGACAGGGGCGTGAGGAGGAGACCCAGTACTTC.

The J gene is TRBJ2-7, the V gene TRBV6-5; possible D gene TRBD2, 6 bases. The V end was cut by 0 bases, the J end by 6 bases, with 9 bases between. CDR1 and CDR2 from the germline V gene are MNHEY and SVGAGI. The CDR3 length is 13 residues. DNA of the CDR3: TGTGCCAGCAGTTACTCGCAGGGAGGCGAGCAGTACGTC. Translating it yields CASSYSQGGEQYV.

J is TRBJ1-6 and V is TRBV6-1; 10 bases align to TRBD1. The germline CDR1 and CDR2 sequences are MNHNS and SASEGT. With V trimmed by 3 bases and J by 9 bases, 14 bases remained unmatched. The CDR3 covers 18 residues. The CDR3 here is CASSDRAQTGGVSSPLHF. As DNA, the CDR3 is TGTGCCAGCAGTGATCGGGCCCAGACAGGGGGCGTCTCTTCACCCCTCCACTTT.

This clone was detected once. V gene TRBV6-5 combines with J gene TRBJ1-2, with D possibly being TRBD1 (6 bases). V lost 6 bases and J lost 7, with 15 bases in between. The germline V gene encodes CDR1 MNHEY and CDR2 SVGAGI. The CDR3 is 13 amino acids. The CDR3 bases are TGTGCCAGCAGCACAACAGGGATAAGTGGCTACACCTTC. Translating it yields CASSTTGISGYTF.

The rearrangement links TRBV27 to TRBJ2-1; D is perhaps TRBD2 (5 bases). V lost 3 bases to trimming and J lost 4 bases, with 13 bases between them. CDR3 length equals 15 residues. CDR1 is MNHEY and CDR2 is SMNVEV in the germline V gene (reference sequence). The CDR3 region is CASSFSDGEYNEQFF. The CDR3 DNA reads as TGTGCCAGCAGTTTTTCCGACGGGGAATACAATGAGCAGTTCTTC.

V and J are TRBV30 and TRBJ1-2, with D possibly matching TRBD1 (6 bases). V lost 3 bases and J 7 bases, leaving 18 bases between the germline ends. The CDR3 is made up of 14 amino acids. CDR1 and CDR2 from the germline V gene are GTSNPN and SVGIG (reference sequence). The CDR3 region has the DNA TGTGCCTGGAGCGTCACAACAGGGTCGTCTGGCTACACCTTC. Its translation: CAWSVTTGSSGYTF.

The chain combines TRBV11-2 with TRBJ2-1; no clear D. This CDR3 comprises 10 residues. V was cut by 5 bases and J by 7 bases, with 3 bases left in between. Germline V gene lookup returns CDR1 SGHAT and CDR2 FQNNGV. The CDR3 DNA sequence: TGTGCCAGCAGCGCGAATGAGCAGTTCTTC. It specifies CASSANEQFF.

V is TRBV30 and J is TRBJ2-3; tentative D call: TRBD2 (5 bases). Germline V gives CDR1 GTSNPN, CDR2 SVGIG (reference sequence). V shed 2 bases and J shed 2 bases, with 11 bases lying between them. CDR3 length: 14 residues. DNA of the CDR3: TGTGCCTGGAGTTTAGCGATTGACACAGATACGCAGTATTTT. It codes for CAWSLAIDTDTQYF.

The chain couples TRBV2 to TRBJ2-5, with 13 positions matching TRBD2. The CDR3 is made up of 16 amino acids. V shed 9 bases, J shed 1 base, and the junction held 8 bases outside the gene matches. Germline CDR1 is SNHLY and CDR2 is FYNNEI. The CDR3 coding sequence is TGTGCCAGTGTCGGGACTAGCGGGGTACCCCAAGAGACCCAGTACTTC. It is translated as CASVGTSGVPQETQYF.

The V gene is TRBV6-6, the J gene TRBJ2-7, with a tentative D call TRBD1 (5 bases). With 2 bases removed from V and 2 bases from J, the gap between germline ends came to 7 bases. The CDR3 loop spans 13 amino acids. Germline V gene data show CDR1 as MNHNY and CDR2 as SVGAGI (reference sequence). CDR3 nucleotide sequence: TGTGCCAGCAGTTACACGACAGCCTACGAGCAGTACGTC. This codes for CASSYTTAYEQYV.

This chain uses TRBV10-2 with TRBJ1-5; the match to TRBD1 covers 7 bases. There are 16 residues in the CDR3. CDR1 and CDR2 from the germline V gene are WSHSY and SAAADI. V lost 6 bases and J lost 2; bases outside the gene matches: 10. The chain's CDR3 is CASRSPDREGNQPQHF. In DNA, the CDR3 is TGCGCCAGCAGATCCCCCGACAGGGAGGGCAATCAGCCCCAGCATTTT.

The rearrangement uses TRBV6-1 and TRBJ2-3; TRBD2 might be the D (5 bases). CDR1 MNHNS and CDR2 SASEGT come from the germline V gene. The CDR3 is 15 amino acids. The V end was cut by 0 bases, the J end by 2 bases, with 9 bases between. CDR3 loop: CASSEAPGYTDTQYF. CDR3 in DNA: TGTGCCAGCAGTGAAGCGCCGGGATACACAGATACGCAGTATTTT.

This sequence joins TRBV19 and TRBJ1-2, with TRBD1 matching over 8 bases. The CDR3 contains 15 residues. With V trimmed by 6 bases and J by 7 bases, 13 bases remained unmatched. Per germline, CDR1 LNHDA and CDR2 SQIVND (reference sequence). As DNA, the CDR3 is TGTGCCAGTAGACCCGGGGGACAGGCCCGCGCTGGCTACACCTTC. Encoded protein: CASRPGGQARAGYTF.